The 5 T cell receptor beta chains in this list originate from one sample, sequenced in a study of cytomegalovirus exposure and HLA in healthy donors (dated by TCRdb to about 2017). The library relied on the immunoSEQ multiplex PCR assay. For the multiplex PCR, a mixture combining 60 forward primers for TCR Vbeta segments and 13 reverse primers for TCR Jbeta segments was used. TCRdb holds this immuneACCESS table with in-frame rearrangements only. Some clones are missing; in checked studies, unresolved V genes explain under half, and the rest has no known cause. In all, the sample holds around 140,000 clones, and almost 85% of those were seen once. The biggest ten clones account for over 9.5% of the sample. The sample taken for sequencing was PBMCs. These receptors were obtained from a woman aged 55-69 years in good health and CMV-seropositive.

The chain couples TRBV6-1 to TRBJ2-1; TRBD2 aligns across 10 bases. Per the germline V gene, CDR1 is MNHNS and CDR2 is SASEGT. The CDR3 consists of 15 residues. Losses at the gene ends were 7 bases for V and 3 bases for J; bases not matched to a gene: 6. CDR3 loop: CASNLAGVLYNEQFF. The CDR3 bases are TGTGCCAGCAATCTAGCGGGAGTTCTCTACAATGAGCAGTTCTTC.

The chain employs TRBV7-9 and TRBJ2-1; TRBD1 is a possible D gene (6 bases). V lost 4 bases to trimming and J lost 8 bases, with 12 bases between them. CDR3 length equals 13 residues. Germline assignment: CDR1 SEHNR and CDR2 FQNEAQ (reference sequence). The DNA of the CDR3 is TGTGCCAGCAGCTCTAGCTACAGGGATGAGCAGTTCTTC. This gives the protein CASSSSYRDEQFF.

This sequence joins TRBV19 and TRBJ2-3; TRBD1 is a possible D gene (5 bases). From germline, CDR1 is LNHDA and CDR2 SQIVND (reference sequence). V was cut by 3 bases and J by 0 bases, with 10 bases left in between. The length of the CDR3 is 15 residues. The CDR3 coding sequence is TGTGCCAGTAGTATGGGGCTTGTTAGCACAGATACGCAGTATTTT. Protein sequence: CASSMGLVSTDTQYF.

This sequence joins TRBV19 and TRBJ1-5; TRBD1 is a possible D gene (5 bases). Deletions cut 3 bases from V and 2 bases from J, with 8 bases between. The CDR3 is 14 residues long. From germline, CDR1 is LNHDA and CDR2 SQIVND (reference sequence). CDR3 in amino acids: CASSMSRGNQPQHF. The CDR3 nucleotides read TGTGCCAGTAGTATGTCCAGGGGCAATCAGCCCCAGCATTTT.

This chain links TRBV28 with TRBJ1-2, with 8 bases fitting TRBD1. With 7 bases clipped from V and 3 bases from J, the junction kept 16 bases outside the gene matches. CDR3 length equals 17 residues. Germline lookup yields CDR1 MDHEN and CDR2 SYDVKM. This CDR3 is CASIPPGGQGFDYGYTF. The CDR3 DNA is TGTGCCAGCATCCCCCCCGGAGGACAGGGATTTGACTATGGCTACACCTTC.